Listed below are T cell receptor beta chains from one sample, sequenced in a study of blood T cell repertoires in COVID-19. Method: immunoSEQ multiplex PCR; TCRdb's copy keeps in-frame clones and lacks some. The sample lists roughly 160,000 clones; more than 90% were seen once. Sequences were obtained from peripheral blood. These receptor sequences come from a man aged 50 to 59 with acute or convalescent COVID-19. Each CDR3 is given with its conserved first and last residue. Fields, in order: V gene, J gene, clone size, D gene, CDR3 protein, CDR3 DNA. D genes are given only for firm matches. Clone size appears in some rows only: once, few, many, or a class for an expanded clone.

v_gene: TRBV10-3
j_gene: TRBJ1-4
abundance: NA
d_gene: TRBD1
CDR3aa: CAIGTGTNQNEKLFF
CDR3nt: TGTGCCATCGGGACAGGGACTAACCAAAATGAAAAACTGTTTTTT

v_gene: TRBV14
j_gene: TRBJ2-2
abundance: NA
d_gene: NA
CDR3aa: CASSLSGAGELFF
CDR3nt: TGTGCCAGCAGCCTGAGTGGAGCCGGGGAGCTGTTTTTT

v_gene: TRBV7-2
j_gene: TRBJ1-5
abundance: NA
d_gene: TRBD1
CDR3aa: CASSLVGQGFSSNQPQHF
CDR3nt: TGTGCCAGCAGCTTAGTGGGACAGGGGTTTTCGAGCAATCAGCCCCAGCATTTT

v_gene: TRBV7-9
j_gene: TRBJ2-7
abundance: once
d_gene: NA
CDR3aa: CASSRAAYEQYF
CDR3nt: TGTGCCAGCAGCCGCGCGGCCTACGAGCAGTACTTC

v_gene: TRBV4-3
j_gene: TRBJ1-3
abundance: NA
d_gene: NA
CDR3aa: CASSQVVPVRGGSGNTIYF
CDR3nt: TGCGCCAGCAGCCAAGTGGTTCCCGTGCGGGGAGGGTCTGGAAACACCATATATTTT

v_gene: TRBV28
j_gene: TRBJ1-2
abundance: NA
d_gene: NA
CDR3aa: CASRAPPSGGPSNYGYTF
CDR3nt: TGTGCCAGCAGGGCCCCTCCCAGCGGAGGACCTTCTAACTATGGCTACACCTTC

v_gene: TRBV27
j_gene: TRBJ2-5
abundance: NA
d_gene: NA
CDR3aa: CASSNRAPRLGTQYF
CDR3nt: TGTGCCAGCAGCAACAGGGCCCCCCGGCTGGGGACCCAGTACTTC

v_gene: TRBV4-1
j_gene: TRBJ1-5
abundance: NA
d_gene: NA
CDR3aa: CASSQEPGPTNQPQHF
CDR3nt: TGCGCCAGCAGCCAAGAGCCAGGGCCCACAAATCAGCCCCAGCATTTT

v_gene: TRBV6-1
j_gene: TRBJ1-5
abundance: once
d_gene: NA
CDR3aa: CASSPREGGNQPQHF
CDR3nt: TGTGCCAGCAGTCCTCGGGAGGGAGGCAATCAGCCCCAGCATTTT

v_gene: TRBV5-3
j_gene: TRBJ1-6
abundance: NA
d_gene: NA
CDR3aa: CARGHKTGTEPSPLHF
CDR3nt: TGTGCCAGAGGACATAAAACCGGGACTGAACCCTCACCCCTCCACTTT

v_gene: TRBV6-6
j_gene: TRBJ1-4
abundance: NA
d_gene: TRBD1
CDR3aa: CASRFGTANEKLFF
CDR3nt: TGTGCCAGCAGATTCGGGACAGCTAATGAAAAACTGTTTTTT

v_gene: TRBV5-5
j_gene: TRBJ1-4
abundance: NA
d_gene: NA
CDR3aa: CASSLWGRGEKLFF
CDR3nt: TGTGCCAGCAGCTTGTGGGGAAGGGGGGAAAAACTGTTTTTT

v_gene: TRBV19
j_gene: TRBJ2-7
abundance: once
d_gene: NA
CDR3aa: CASSIEGHQYF
CDR3nt: TGTGCCAGTAGTATAGAGGGACATCAGTACTTC

v_gene: TRBV7-2
j_gene: TRBJ1-1
abundance: NA
d_gene: NA
CDR3aa: CASSLVGTARYGDTEAFF
CDR3nt: TGTGCCAGCAGCTTAGTAGGTACAGCCCGCTACGGGGACACTGAAGCTTTCTTT

v_gene: TRBV6-5
j_gene: TRBJ1-2
abundance: NA
d_gene: NA
CDR3aa: CASSPGERFYGYTF
CDR3nt: TGTGCCAGCAGTCCAGGGGAGCGCTTCTATGGCTACACCTTC

v_gene: TRBV7-3
j_gene: TRBJ1-3
abundance: NA
d_gene: NA
CDR3aa: CASSLAPSSGNTIYF
CDR3nt: TGTGCCAGCAGCTTAGCCCCTAGCTCTGGAAACACCATATATTTT

v_gene: TRBV28
j_gene: TRBJ1-3
abundance: NA
d_gene: NA
CDR3aa: CASSPGTANSGNTIYF
CDR3nt: TGTGCCAGCAGTCCAGGTACAGCCAACTCTGGAAACACCATATATTTT

v_gene: TRBV21-1
j_gene: TRBJ1-2
abundance: NA
d_gene: NA
CDR3aa: CASSTRDRERSYGYTF
CDR3nt: TGTGCCAGCAGCACGAGGGACAGGGAACGTTCCTATGGCTACACCTTC

v_gene: TRBV9
j_gene: TRBJ1-5
abundance: NA
d_gene: TRBD1
CDR3aa: CASSVGQDYQPQHF
CDR3nt: TGTGCCAGCAGCGTGGGACAGGATTATCAGCCCCAGCATTTT

v_gene: TRBV4-3
j_gene: TRBJ2-2
abundance: NA
d_gene: TRBD2
CDR3aa: CASSQDEPLAGPTGELFF
CDR3nt: TGCGCCAGCAGCCAGGATGAACCCCTAGCGGGACCAACCGGGGAGCTGTTTTTT

v_gene: TRBV11-2
j_gene: TRBJ2-1
abundance: NA
d_gene: TRBD2
CDR3aa: CASSPKSRDYGFYNEQFF
CDR3nt: TGTGCCAGCAGCCCTAAGTCCCGGGACTACGGGTTTTACAATGAGCAGTTCTTC

v_gene: TRBV2
j_gene: TRBJ2-5
abundance: NA
d_gene: TRBD1
CDR3aa: CAITGGRGETQYF
CDR3nt: TGTGCCATCACTGGAGGCAGGGGGGAGACCCAGTACTTC

v_gene: TRBV27
j_gene: TRBJ2-5
abundance: NA
d_gene: TRBD2
CDR3aa: CATQRAGRGTSGSRATQYF
CDR3nt: TGTGCCACCCAAAGAGCGGGACGGGGGACTAGCGGGAGCCGGGCGACCCAGTACTTC

v_gene: TRBV29-1
j_gene: TRBJ2-2
abundance: NA
d_gene: NA
CDR3aa: CSVGSKNTGELFF
CDR3nt: TGCAGCGTTGGATCTAAGAACACCGGGGAGCTGTTTTTT

v_gene: TRBV30
j_gene: TRBJ1-2
abundance: NA
d_gene: NA
CDR3aa: CASGGPTDPSGFGGYTF
CDR3nt: TGTGCCTCCGGAGGGCCGACAGACCCTTCGGGCTTCGGTGGCTACACCTTC

v_gene: TRBV18
j_gene: TRBJ2-3
abundance: NA
d_gene: TRBD2
CDR3aa: CASSPPRGSKGTDTQYF
CDR3nt: TGTGCCAGCTCACCACCGCGCGGGAGCAAAGGCACAGATACGCAGTATTTT

v_gene: TRBV6-5
j_gene: TRBJ2-3
abundance: once
d_gene: TRBD2
CDR3aa: CASGTLAGPTDTQYF
CDR3nt: TGTGCCAGCGGTACTCTAGCGGGGCCTACAGATACGCAGTATTTT

v_gene: TRBV6-5
j_gene: TRBJ2-3
abundance: NA
d_gene: TRBD2
CDR3aa: CASSYSASGADTQYF
CDR3nt: TGTGCCAGCAGTTACTCGGCTAGCGGGGCAGATACGCAGTATTTT

v_gene: TRBV6-6
j_gene: TRBJ2-3
abundance: NA
d_gene: TRBD2
CDR3aa: CASSRSGLAGAPDTQYF
CDR3nt: TGTGCCAGCAGTCGGTCAGGACTAGCGGGAGCCCCAGATACGCAGTATTTT

v_gene: TRBV28
j_gene: TRBJ2-1
abundance: NA
d_gene: TRBD2
CDR3aa: CASSGRTYNEQFF
CDR3nt: TGTGCCAGTAGCGGGAGGACCTACAATGAGCAGTTCTTC

v_gene: TRBV3-1/TRBV3-2
j_gene: TRBJ2-7
abundance: NA
d_gene: NA
CDR3aa: CASSQEGAYEQYF
CDR3nt: TGTGCCAGCAGCCAAGAGGGGGCGTACGAGCAGTACTTC

v_gene: TRBV27
j_gene: TRBJ1-5
abundance: NA
d_gene: TRBD1
CDR3aa: CASRSGRQGSFAPQHF
CDR3nt: TGTGCCAGCAGATCAGGTCGACAGGGCTCCTTCGCGCCCCAGCATTTT

v_gene: TRBV6-5
j_gene: TRBJ1-3
abundance: once
d_gene: NA
CDR3aa: CASSSLGKVSGNTIYF
CDR3nt: TGTGCCAGCAGTTCACTCGGGAAAGTATCTGGAAACACCATATATTTT

v_gene: TRBV7-9
j_gene: TRBJ2-6
abundance: NA
d_gene: TRBD1
CDR3aa: CASSRTGGISGANVLTF
CDR3nt: TGTGCCAGCAGCAGGACAGGGGGGATCTCTGGGGCCAACGTCCTGACTTTC

v_gene: TRBV7-2
j_gene: TRBJ2-5
abundance: NA
d_gene: TRBD2
CDR3aa: CASTPSFSGGGTQYF
CDR3nt: TGTGCCAGCACCCCATCTTTTAGCGGGGGCGGGACCCAGTACTTC

v_gene: TRBV5-1
j_gene: TRBJ2-7
abundance: NA
d_gene: NA
CDR3aa: CASSSSSYEQYF
CDR3nt: TGCGCCAGCAGCTCGAGCTCCTACGAGCAGTACTTC

v_gene: TRBV10-3
j_gene: TRBJ2-3
abundance: NA
d_gene: NA
CDR3aa: CATGGSTDTQYF
CDR3nt: TGTGCCACCGGCGGTAGCACAGATACGCAGTATTTT

v_gene: TRBV19
j_gene: TRBJ2-5
abundance: NA
d_gene: NA
CDR3aa: CASSRRRLETQYF
CDR3nt: TGTGCCAGTAGTCGCCGACGACTTGAGACCCAGTACTTC

v_gene: TRBV23-1
j_gene: TRBJ2-3
abundance: NA
d_gene: TRBD2
CDR3aa: CASSQGSTGLAKDTQYF
CDR3nt: TGCGCCAGCAGTCAAGGAAGTACGGGACTAGCCAAGGATACGCAGTATTTT

v_gene: TRBV9
j_gene: TRBJ1-4
abundance: NA
d_gene: NA
CDR3aa: CASSSSGGTDEKLFF
CDR3nt: TGTGCCAGCAGCTCTTCTGGAGGGACGGATGAAAAACTGTTTTTT

v_gene: TRBV4-2
j_gene: TRBJ1-2
abundance: once
d_gene: TRBD1
CDR3aa: CASSPGDREGYTF
CDR3nt: TGTGCCAGCAGTCCTGGGGACAGGGAGGGCTACACCTTC

v_gene: TRBV28
j_gene: TRBJ1-2
abundance: NA
d_gene: TRBD1
CDR3aa: CASSGTGEGYGYTF
CDR3nt: TGTGCCAGCAGTGGGACAGGGGAGGGCTATGGCTACACCTTC

v_gene: TRBV28
j_gene: TRBJ1-2
abundance: NA
d_gene: NA
CDR3aa: CASCQQGGDGYTF
CDR3nt: TGTGCCAGCTGCCAGCAGGGTGGCGACGGCTACACCTTC